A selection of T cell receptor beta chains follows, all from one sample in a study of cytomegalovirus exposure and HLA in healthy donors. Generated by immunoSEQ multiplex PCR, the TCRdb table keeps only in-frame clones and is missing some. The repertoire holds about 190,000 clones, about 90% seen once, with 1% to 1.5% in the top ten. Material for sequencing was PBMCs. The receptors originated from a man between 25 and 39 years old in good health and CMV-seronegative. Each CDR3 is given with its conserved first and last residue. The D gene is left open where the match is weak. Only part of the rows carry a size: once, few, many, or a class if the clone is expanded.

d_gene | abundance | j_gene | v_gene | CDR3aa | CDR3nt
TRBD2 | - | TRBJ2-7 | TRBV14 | CASSQRTSGVNEQYF | TGTGCCAGCAGCCAAAGGACTAGCGGCGTGAACGAGCAGTACTTC
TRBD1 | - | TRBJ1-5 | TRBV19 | CASSARTGVKYSNQPQHF | TGTGCCAGTAGTGCCCGGACAGGGGTTAAGTATAGCAATCAGCCCCAGCATTTT
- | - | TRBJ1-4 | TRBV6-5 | CASSYSEGRVEEKLFF | TGTGCCAGCAGTTACTCGGAGGGGAGGGTTGAGGAAAAACTGTTTTTT
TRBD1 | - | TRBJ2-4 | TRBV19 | CANPDRVEIQYF | TGTGCCAATCCCGACAGGGTCGAGATTCAGTACTTC
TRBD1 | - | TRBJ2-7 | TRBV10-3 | CALSGQGYEQYF | TGTGCCCTATCAGGACAGGGCTACGAGCAGTACTTC
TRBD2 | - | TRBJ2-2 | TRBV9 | CASSVPLAGLNTGELFF | TGTGCCAGCAGCGTACCTCTAGCGGGGCTCAACACCGGGGAGCTGTTTTTT
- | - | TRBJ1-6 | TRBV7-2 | CASSLVVAGESPLHF | TGTGCCAGCAGCTTAGTGGTGGCAGGGGAATCACCCCTCCACTTT
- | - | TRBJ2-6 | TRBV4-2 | CASSQVQGGANVLTF | TGTGCCAGCAGCCAAGTACAGGGAGGGGCCAACGTCCTGACTTTC
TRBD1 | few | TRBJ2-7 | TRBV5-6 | CASSLGTGYEQYF | TGTGCCAGCAGCTTGGGGACAGGGTACGAGCAGTACTTC
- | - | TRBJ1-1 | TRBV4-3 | CASSQGTGTRIAEAFF | TGCGCCAGCAGCCAAGGAACCGGGACACGGATCGCTGAAGCTTTCTTT
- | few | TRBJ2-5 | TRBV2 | CASSEGAEETQYF | TGTGCCAGCAGTGAAGGGGCAGAAGAGACCCAGTACTTC
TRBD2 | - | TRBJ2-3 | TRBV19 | CASSSLAGVTDTQYF | TGTGCCAGTAGCTCCCTAGCGGGGGTTACAGATACGCAGTATTTT
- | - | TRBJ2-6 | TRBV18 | CASSQLGRPTSFWSGANVLTF | TGTGCCAGCTCACAGCTGGGCAGACCCACCTCATTCTGGTCTGGGGCCAACGTCCTGACTTTC
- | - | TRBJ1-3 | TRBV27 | CASSSRARGNTIYF | TGTGCCAGCAGTTCCCGCGCCAGGGGAAACACCATATATTTT
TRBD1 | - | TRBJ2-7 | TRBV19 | CASSQYSGTGAYEQYF | TGTGCCAGTAGCCAGTATAGTGGGACAGGGGCCTACGAGCAGTACTTC
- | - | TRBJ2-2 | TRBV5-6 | CASSPTGDPNTGELFF | TGTGCCAGCAGCCCCACGGGGGACCCGAACACCGGGGAGCTGTTTTTT
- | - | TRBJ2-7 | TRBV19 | CASSDRASRSYEQYF | TGTGCCAGTAGTGACCGAGCGTCCCGCTCCTACGAGCAGTACTTC
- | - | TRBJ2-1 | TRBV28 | CASSSGVSSYNEQFF | TGTGCCAGCAGTTCAGGGGTAAGCTCCTACAATGAGCAGTTCTTC
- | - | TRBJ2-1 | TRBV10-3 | CAIREAQSSYNEQFF | TGTGCCATCAGGGAAGCACAGAGCTCCTACAATGAGCAGTTCTTC
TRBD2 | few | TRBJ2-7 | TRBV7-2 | CASSHTSGGYYEQYF | TGTGCCAGCAGTCATACTAGCGGGGGTTACTACGAGCAGTACTTC
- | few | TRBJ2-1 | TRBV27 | CASVVAAGSYNEQFF | TGTGCCAGCGTAGTAGCGGCCGGTTCCTACAATGAGCAGTTCTTC
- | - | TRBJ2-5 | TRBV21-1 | CASSNFQFYQETQYF | TGTGCCAGCAGCAATTTTCAGTTTTACCAAGAGACCCAGTACTTC
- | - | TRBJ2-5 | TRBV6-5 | CAGGLNQETQYF | TGTGCCGGAGGACTAAACCAAGAGACCCAGTACTTC
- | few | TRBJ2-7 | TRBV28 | CASSGYRVPYEQYF | TGTGCCAGCAGTGGGTACAGGGTCCCCTACGAGCAGTACTTC
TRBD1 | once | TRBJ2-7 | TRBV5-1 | CASSLSATGTYEQYF | TGCGCCAGCAGCTTGTCGGCGACAGGGACCTACGAGCAGTACTTC
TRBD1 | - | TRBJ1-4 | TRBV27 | CASTQQGGEKLFF | TGTGCCAGCACCCAACAGGGGGGTGAAAAACTGTTTTTT
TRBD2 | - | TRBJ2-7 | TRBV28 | CASRAGASYEQYF | TGTGCCAGCAGAGCGGGGGCATCCTACGAGCAGTACTTC
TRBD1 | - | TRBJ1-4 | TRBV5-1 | CASSFGTGGEKLFF | TGCGCCAGCAGCTTCGGGACAGGGGGCGAAAAACTGTTTTTT
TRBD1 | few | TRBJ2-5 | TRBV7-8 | CASSSGQQEAQYF | TGTGCCAGCAGCTCGGGACAGCAAGAGGCCCAGTACTTC
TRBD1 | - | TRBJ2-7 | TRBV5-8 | CASSLAGTGLYEQYF | TGTGCCAGCAGCTTAGCCGGGACAGGGTTATACGAGCAGTACTTC
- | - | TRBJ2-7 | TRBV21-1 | CASSKASRGREYSYEQYF | TGTGCCAGCAGCAAAGCTTCCAGGGGGCGGGAGTACTCCTACGAGCAGTACTTC
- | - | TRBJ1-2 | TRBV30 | CAWSVLKRTNYGYTF | TGTGCCTGGAGTGTACTCAAGAGGACTAACTATGGCTACACCTTC
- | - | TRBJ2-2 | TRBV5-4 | CASSLAAEYTGELFF | TGTGCCAGCAGCTTGGCCGCGGAGTACACCGGGGAGCTGTTTTTT
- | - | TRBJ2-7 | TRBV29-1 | CSARRDYEQYF | TGCAGCGCCCGAAGAGACTACGAGCAGTACTTC
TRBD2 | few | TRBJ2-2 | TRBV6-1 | CASSEKAGGAGELFF | TGTGCCAGCAGTGAAAAAGCGGGAGGGGCCGGGGAGCTGTTTTTT
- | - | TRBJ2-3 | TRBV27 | CASWRGGQPDTQYF | TGTGCCAGCTGGAGGGGCGGCCAACCAGATACGCAGTATTTT
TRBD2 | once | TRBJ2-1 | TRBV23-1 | CASNGTSGNNEQFF | TGCGCCAGCAATGGGACTAGCGGCAACAATGAGCAGTTCTTC
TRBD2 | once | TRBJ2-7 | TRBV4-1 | CASSQLSGVGNYEQYF | TGCGCCAGCAGCCAACTTAGCGGGGTAGGGAACTACGAGCAGTACTTC
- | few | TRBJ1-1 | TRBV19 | CASRLWGGANTEAFF | TGTGCCAGTAGGCTCTGGGGAGGTGCGAACACTGAAGCTTTCTTT
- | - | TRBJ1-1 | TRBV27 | CASSFDSPMNTEAFF | TGTGCCAGCAGTTTTGACAGCCCAATGAACACTGAAGCTTTCTTT
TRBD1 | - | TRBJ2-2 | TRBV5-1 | CASSMDRGSTGELFF | TGCGCCAGCAGCATGGACAGGGGGAGCACCGGGGAGCTGTTTTTT